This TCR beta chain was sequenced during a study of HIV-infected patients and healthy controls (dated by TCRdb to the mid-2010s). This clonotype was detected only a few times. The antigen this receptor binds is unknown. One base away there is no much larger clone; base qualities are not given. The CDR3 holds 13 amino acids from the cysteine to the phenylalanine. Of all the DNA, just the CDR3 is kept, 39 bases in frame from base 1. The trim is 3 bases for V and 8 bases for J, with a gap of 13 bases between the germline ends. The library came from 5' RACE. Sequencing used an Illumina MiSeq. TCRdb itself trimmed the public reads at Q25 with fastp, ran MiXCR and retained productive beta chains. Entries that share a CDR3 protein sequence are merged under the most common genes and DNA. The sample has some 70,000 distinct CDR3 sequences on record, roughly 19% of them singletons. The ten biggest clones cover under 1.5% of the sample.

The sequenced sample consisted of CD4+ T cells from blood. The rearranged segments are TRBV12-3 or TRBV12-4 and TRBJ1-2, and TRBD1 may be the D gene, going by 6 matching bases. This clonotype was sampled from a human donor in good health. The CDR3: CASSLYPGGGYTF. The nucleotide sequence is TGTGCCAGCAGTTTGTACCCCGGGGGCGGCTACACCTTC.